This is a list of T cell receptor beta chains from one sample in a study of technical replicates of blood from a few donors. The data were produced by immunoSEQ multiplex PCR, yet TCRdb's version contains in-frame clones alone and is incomplete. The sample contains more than 50,000 clones, roughly 89% of which appear only once. Sequencing was carried out using PBMCs. Source of these receptors: a human donor in good health. Some clones in this sample may be carry-over from other donors' samples. Each CDR3 is given with its conserved first and last residue. Fields, in order: D gene, clone size, J gene, V gene, CDR3 DNA, CDR3 protein. D genes are given only for firm matches. Clone size appears in some rows only: once, few, many, or a class for an expanded clone.

d_call: -; clone_size: -; j_call: TRBJ1-6; v_call: TRBV15; cdr3_nt: TGTGCCACCACCGCGGGGGTGAATTCACCCCTCCACTTT; cdr3_aa: CATTAGVNSPLHF
d_call: -; clone_size: -; j_call: TRBJ2-3; v_call: TRBV21-1; cdr3_nt: TGTGCCAGCCGGGCTAGCGGGCCCACAGATACGCAGTATTTT; cdr3_aa: CASRASGPTDTQYF
d_call: TRBD2; clone_size: -; j_call: TRBJ2-1; v_call: TRBV7-2; cdr3_nt: TGTGCCAGCAGCCAAATAGCGGGGGGCACCTACAATGAGCAGTTCTTC; cdr3_aa: CASSQIAGGTYNEQFF
d_call: -; clone_size: -; j_call: TRBJ2-3; v_call: TRBV20-1; cdr3_nt: TGCAGTGCTAGAGGCGTTGATACGCAGTATTTT; cdr3_aa: CSARGVDTQYF
d_call: -; clone_size: once; j_call: TRBJ1-3; v_call: TRBV25-1; cdr3_nt: TGTGCCAGCAGCCAGGGTGGTGGAAACACCATATATTTT; cdr3_aa: CASSQGGGNTIYF
d_call: -; clone_size: -; j_call: TRBJ1-2; v_call: TRBV19; cdr3_nt: TGTGCCAGTAGTTATTTCTATGGCTACACCTTC; cdr3_aa: CASSYFYGYTF
d_call: TRBD1; clone_size: -; j_call: TRBJ2-1; v_call: TRBV29-1; cdr3_nt: TGCAGCGTTAGGGGACAGGGGCGCTCCGAGGGCTACAATGAGCAGTTCTTC; cdr3_aa: CSVRGQGRSEGYNEQFF
d_call: TRBD1; clone_size: -; j_call: TRBJ1-6; v_call: TRBV5-4; cdr3_nt: TGTGCCAGCAGCTTGAGAGACAGGGGGAGGAATTCACCCCTCCACTTT; cdr3_aa: CASSLRDRGRNSPLHF
d_call: TRBD1; clone_size: once; j_call: TRBJ1-4; v_call: TRBV5-5; cdr3_nt: TGTGCCAGCAGTCAACAGGGGGCTATTGAAAAACTGTTTTTT; cdr3_aa: CASSQQGAIEKLFF
d_call: -; clone_size: -; j_call: TRBJ1-2; v_call: TRBV4-2; cdr3_nt: TGTGCCAGCAGCCAAGACAGCTATGGCTACACCTTC; cdr3_aa: CASSQDSYGYTF
d_call: -; clone_size: -; j_call: TRBJ1-6; v_call: TRBV6-5; cdr3_nt: TGTGCCAGCAGCCTCACTATTTTTCTTTCACCCCTCCACTTT; cdr3_aa: CASSLTIFLSPLHF
d_call: -; clone_size: -; j_call: TRBJ2-2; v_call: TRBV7-2; cdr3_nt: TGTGCCAGCAGCTTGGGGACTTTCACCGGGGAGCTGTTTTTT; cdr3_aa: CASSLGTFTGELFF
d_call: -; clone_size: -; j_call: TRBJ1-3; v_call: TRBV9; cdr3_nt: TGTGCCAGCAGCGACCCTCGGGCGGGGGGTGACTCTGGAAACACCATATATTTT; cdr3_aa: CASSDPRAGGDSGNTIYF
d_call: -; clone_size: -; j_call: TRBJ1-2; v_call: TRBV25-1; cdr3_nt: TGTGCCAGCAGTGACTCCACGTTCAGGGGATCCTATGGCTACACCTTC; cdr3_aa: CASSDSTFRGSYGYTF
d_call: -; clone_size: -; j_call: TRBJ2-2; v_call: TRBV5-6; cdr3_nt: TGTGCCAGCAGCTTGGTCGGGGAGGCCGGGGAGCTGTTTTTT; cdr3_aa: CASSLVGEAGELFF
d_call: TRBD1; clone_size: -; j_call: TRBJ1-6; v_call: TRBV5-4; cdr3_nt: TGTGCCAGCAGCTTGGCCGGGACAGGGAGTTCACCCCTCCACTTT; cdr3_aa: CASSLAGTGSSPLHF
d_call: -; clone_size: few; j_call: TRBJ1-3; v_call: TRBV19; cdr3_nt: TGTGCCAGTAGTATCAGTGGAAACACCATATATTTT; cdr3_aa: CASSISGNTIYF
d_call: -; clone_size: -; j_call: TRBJ2-1; v_call: TRBV4-3; cdr3_nt: TGCGCCAGCAGCCTAAGTCTAGATCTCGATGAGCAGTTCTTC; cdr3_aa: CASSLSLDLDEQFF
d_call: -; clone_size: once; j_call: TRBJ1-1; v_call: TRBV14; cdr3_nt: TGTGCCAGCAGCTTGACAGTGAACACTGAAGCTTTCTTT; cdr3_aa: CASSLTVNTEAFF
d_call: TRBD2; clone_size: once; j_call: TRBJ2-7; v_call: TRBV5-1; cdr3_nt: TGCGCCAGCAGCCTAGGGACTAGCGGGGACTACGAGCAGTACTTC; cdr3_aa: CASSLGTSGDYEQYF
d_call: TRBD2; clone_size: -; j_call: TRBJ2-7; v_call: TRBV2; cdr3_nt: TGTGCCAGCAGTGAAGATTTTCTAGCGGCGAGGGGGTACTTC; cdr3_aa: CASSEDFLAARGYF
d_call: TRBD2; clone_size: -; j_call: TRBJ2-7; v_call: TRBV19; cdr3_nt: TGTGCCAGTAGTATAGGAGCGGGACCGGAGCAGTACTTC; cdr3_aa: CASSIGAGPEQYF
d_call: -; clone_size: -; j_call: TRBJ2-7; v_call: TRBV13; cdr3_nt: TGTGCCAGCAGCTCGTTCCCCTTAACCTACGAGCAGTACTTC; cdr3_aa: CASSSFPLTYEQYF
d_call: TRBD2; clone_size: -; j_call: TRBJ2-2; v_call: TRBV4-3; cdr3_nt: TGCGCCAGCAGCCAAGATTTGGGCGGGAGGGCCAACGGGGAGCTGTTTTTT; cdr3_aa: CASSQDLGGRANGELFF
d_call: -; clone_size: -; j_call: TRBJ2-1; v_call: TRBV4-3; cdr3_nt: TGCGCCAGCAGCCAAGACGGGGTCGATGAGCAGTTCTTC; cdr3_aa: CASSQDGVDEQFF
d_call: TRBD1; clone_size: -; j_call: TRBJ2-7; v_call: TRBV11-3; cdr3_nt: TGTGCCAGCTCCCAGACAGGGGGCGACGAGCAGTACTTC; cdr3_aa: CASSQTGGDEQYF
d_call: -; clone_size: -; j_call: TRBJ1-2; v_call: TRBV4-1; cdr3_nt: TGCGCCAGCAGCCAAGTTCGCGCTAACTATGGCTACACCTTC; cdr3_aa: CASSQVRANYGYTF
d_call: -; clone_size: -; j_call: TRBJ2-1; v_call: TRBV6-5; cdr3_nt: TGTGCCAGCAGTTACTACTGGGCTCCCGGGGGCAATGAGCAGTTCTTC; cdr3_aa: CASSYYWAPGGNEQFF
d_call: TRBD1; clone_size: -; j_call: TRBJ1-2; v_call: TRBV6-1; cdr3_nt: TGTGCCAGCAGTGAAGGAAACAGGGGCGGATATGGCTACACCTTC; cdr3_aa: CASSEGNRGGYGYTF
d_call: -; clone_size: few; j_call: TRBJ1-2; v_call: TRBV19; cdr3_nt: TGTGCCACAACAAGGGGGGGCCCTCTTGCGGATGGCTACACCTTC; cdr3_aa: CATTRGGPLADGYTF
d_call: -; clone_size: -; j_call: TRBJ1-1; v_call: TRBV5-6; cdr3_nt: TGTGCCAGCAGCGGCCAGTTGAACACTGAAGCTTTCTTT; cdr3_aa: CASSGQLNTEAFF
d_call: -; clone_size: -; j_call: TRBJ2-7; v_call: TRBV30; cdr3_nt: TGTGCCGGGGCGGGGCAGGACCGTTACGAGCAGTACTTC; cdr3_aa: CAGAGQDRYEQYF
d_call: TRBD1; clone_size: -; j_call: TRBJ2-5; v_call: TRBV18; cdr3_nt: TGTGCCAGCTCACCGGTCTTTGGGACAGTGGAGACCCAGTACTTC; cdr3_aa: CASSPVFGTVETQYF
d_call: TRBD2; clone_size: -; j_call: TRBJ2-7; v_call: TRBV29-1; cdr3_nt: TGCAGCGTTACGTTAGCGGGACTTGGACGAAAAGAGCAGTACTTC; cdr3_aa: CSVTLAGLGRKEQYF
d_call: TRBD1; clone_size: -; j_call: TRBJ2-7; v_call: TRBV6-5; cdr3_nt: TGTGCCAGCAGTTACATTGGGACAGGGGGCAACGAGCAGTACTTC; cdr3_aa: CASSYIGTGGNEQYF
d_call: TRBD2; clone_size: -; j_call: TRBJ2-2; v_call: TRBV6-1; cdr3_nt: TGTGCCAGCAGTGGCTCTAGCGGGGGGGCCATCGGGGAGCTGTTTTTT; cdr3_aa: CASSGSSGGAIGELFF